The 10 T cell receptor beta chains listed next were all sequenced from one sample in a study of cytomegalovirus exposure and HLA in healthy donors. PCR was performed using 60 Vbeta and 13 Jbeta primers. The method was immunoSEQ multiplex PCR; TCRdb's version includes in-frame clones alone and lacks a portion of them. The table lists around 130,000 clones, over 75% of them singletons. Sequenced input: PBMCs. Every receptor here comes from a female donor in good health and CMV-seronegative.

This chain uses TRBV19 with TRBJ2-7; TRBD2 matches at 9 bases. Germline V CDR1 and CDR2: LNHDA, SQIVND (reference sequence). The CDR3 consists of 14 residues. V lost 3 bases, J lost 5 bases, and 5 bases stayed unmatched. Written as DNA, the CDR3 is TGTGCCAGTAGTATTAGCCTAGCGGGAAACGAGCAGTACTTC. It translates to CASSISLAGNEQYF.

DNA for the CDR3: TGTGCCGGATTCTCCGGGACAGCAGGCACTGAAGCTTTCTTT. This translates into CAGFSGTAGTEAFF. The gene calls are TRBV6-6 and TRBJ1-1; TRBD1 matches at 7 bases. V was clipped by 11 bases and J by 4 bases; unmatched bases: 13. This CDR3 region has 14 residues. From germline, CDR1 is MNHNY and CDR2 SVGAGI (reference sequence).

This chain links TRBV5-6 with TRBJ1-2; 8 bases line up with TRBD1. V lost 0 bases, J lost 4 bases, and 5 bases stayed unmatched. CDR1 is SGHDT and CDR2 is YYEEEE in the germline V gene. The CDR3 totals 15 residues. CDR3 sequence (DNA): TGTGCCAGCAGCTTGGTAGGACAGGGTTTCTATGGCTACACCTTC. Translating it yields CASSLVGQGFYGYTF.

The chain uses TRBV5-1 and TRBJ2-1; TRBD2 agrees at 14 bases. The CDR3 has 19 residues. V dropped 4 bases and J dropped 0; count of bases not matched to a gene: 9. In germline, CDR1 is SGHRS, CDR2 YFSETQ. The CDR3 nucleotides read TGCGCCAGCAGCCTCGGACTAGCGGGAGGCCCTAGCTCCTACAATGAGCAGTTCTTC. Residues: CASSLGLAGGPSSYNEQFF.

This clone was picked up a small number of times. CDR3 sequence: CASRQPPGQGWGGYTF. In DNA, the CDR3 is TGTGCCAGCAGACAACCTCCGGGACAGGGGTGGGGTGGCTACACCTTC. The genes are TRBV6-6 and TRBJ1-2, with 10 bases that match TRBD1. Losses at the gene ends were 6 bases for V and 7 bases for J; bases not matched to a gene: 14. Germline CDR1 is MNHNY and CDR2 is SVGAGI (reference sequence). The CDR3 is 16 amino acids.

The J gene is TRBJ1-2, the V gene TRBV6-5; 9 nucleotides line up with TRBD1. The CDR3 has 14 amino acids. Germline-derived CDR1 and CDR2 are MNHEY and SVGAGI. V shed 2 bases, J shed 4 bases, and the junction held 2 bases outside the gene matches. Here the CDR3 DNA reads TGTGCCAGCAGTTACCGACAGGGGGGCTATGGCTACACCTTC. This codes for CASSYRQGGYGYTF.

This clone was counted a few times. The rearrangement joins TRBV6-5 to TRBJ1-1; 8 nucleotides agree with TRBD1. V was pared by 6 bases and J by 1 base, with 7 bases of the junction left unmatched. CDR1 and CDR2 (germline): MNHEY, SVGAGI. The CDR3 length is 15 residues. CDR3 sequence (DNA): TGTGCCAGCAGGCCCGACAGGGGTACGAACACTGAAGCTTTCTTT. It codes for CASRPDRGTNTEAFF.

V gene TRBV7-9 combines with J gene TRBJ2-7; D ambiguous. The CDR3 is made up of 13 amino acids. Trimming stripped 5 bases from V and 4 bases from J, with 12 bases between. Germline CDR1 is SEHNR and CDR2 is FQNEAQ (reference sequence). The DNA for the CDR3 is TGTGCCAGCAGCCCATCCGCCGGGTACGAGCAGTACTTC. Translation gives CASSPSAGYEQYF.

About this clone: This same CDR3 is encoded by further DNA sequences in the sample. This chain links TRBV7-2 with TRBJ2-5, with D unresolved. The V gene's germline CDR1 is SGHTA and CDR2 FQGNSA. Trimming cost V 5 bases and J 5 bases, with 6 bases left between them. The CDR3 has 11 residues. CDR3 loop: CASSPRETQYF. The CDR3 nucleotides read TGTGCCAGCAGCCCTCGGGAGACCCAGTACTTC.

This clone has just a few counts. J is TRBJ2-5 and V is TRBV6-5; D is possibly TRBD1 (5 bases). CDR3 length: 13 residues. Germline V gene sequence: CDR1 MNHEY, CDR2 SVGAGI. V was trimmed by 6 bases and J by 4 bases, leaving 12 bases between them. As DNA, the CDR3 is TGTGCCAGCAGCCCCGCAGGGCCAGAGACCCAGTACTTC. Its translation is CASSPAGPETQYF.